Listed below are T cell receptor beta chains from one sample, sequenced in a study of OX40 agonist ivuxolimab in advanced cancers. Assay used: immunoSEQ multiplex PCR; TCRdb lists only in-frame clones, some missing. The profile shows about 110,000 clones, approximately 90% of them singletons. Sequenced material: CD4+ or CD8+ T cells sorted from blood, taken in a trial of the OX40 agonist ivuxolimab. The origin of the receptors is an adult with an advanced solid tumor such as melanoma, head and neck, liver or kidney cancer. CDR3s include the opening cysteine and the closing phenylalanine or tryptophan. The D gene is left open where the match is weak.

.	TRBV7-3	CASSLSIGGLNTQYF
.	TRBV19	CASSIGRRNQPQHF
.	TRBV7-9	CASSLGTEKNTGELFF
.	TRBV5-1	CASSFEGSNYGYTF
TRBD2	TRBV5-1	CASSLGQLAGAQETQYF
.	TRBV18	CASSPPDSPNTEAFF
.	TRBV9	CASSLPWTVNGYTF
.	TRBV18	CASSPQDGSSTF
.	TRBV18	CASSLGGQGNQPQHF
TRBD1	TRBV5-4	CASSFRGRWTEAFF
.	TRBV9	CASSVAGLNEKLFF
.	TRBV28	CASRPELAKNIQYF
.	TRBV19	CASDWEGGVSGNQPQHF
.	TRBV7-6	CASSLAVGYEQYF
.	TRBV7-2	CASSLGSGDEQYF
.	TRBV19	CASSPAPGANTEAFF
TRBD1	TRBV7-9	CASSPARGRETQYF
TRBD1	TRBV7-2	CASSAGTGTSAQYF
.	TRBV18	CASSPPRVNEQFF
TRBD1	TRBV7-9	CASSLGQGNTDTQYF
.	TRBV7-2	CASSRGRFYEQYF
.	TRBV19	CASRTGTEQYF
.	TRBV30	CAWSVGGQGNEKLFF
TRBD2	TRBV5-4	CASSLSGGRKRETQYF
TRBD1	TRBV5-6	CASSSRDRGLETQYF
.	TRBV5-4	CASSPEVHSGELFF
.	TRBV9	CASSVDSGERESGNTIYF
.	TRBV2	CASSDDRLPQPQHF